The 14 T cell receptor beta chains in this list originate from one sample, sequenced in a study of blood T cell repertoires in COVID-19. Clones were sequenced by immunoSEQ multiplex PCR, and TCRdb holds only the in-frame ones, with some missing. The sample has around 200,000 clones, 86% seen once. Sequencing was done on a sample of PBMCs or T cells enriched from blood (not recorded which). These TCRs come from a middle-aged man with acute COVID-19.

This clone occurred a few times. The chain is built from TRBV6-1 and TRBJ1-6; 8 nucleotides line up with TRBD1. The V segment lost 2 bases and the J segment 9 bases; nucleotides outside the gene matches: 3. Germline values: CDR1 MNHNS, CDR2 SASEGT. The CDR3 length is 14 residues. In DNA, the CDR3 is TGTGCCAGCAGTGAAACAGGGGGTGGTTCACCCCTCCACTTT. It specifies CASSETGGGSPLHF.

This clone was found once. The V gene is TRBV7-2, the J gene TRBJ2-2; 10 bases match TRBD2. After removal of 3 bases from V and 1 base from J, the junction contained 11 bases not matched to a gene. This CDR3 contains 19 residues. CDR1 is SGHTA and CDR2 is FQGNSA in the germline V gene. The CDR3, as DNA: TGTGCCAGCAGCTTTCAGGGGGCGGCTAGCGGGAGGAACACCGGGGAGCTGTTTTTT. This codes for CASSFQGAASGRNTGELFF.

The chain uses TRBV6-5 and TRBJ2-5; D gene unclear. This CDR3 region has 12 residues. V was pared by 6 bases and J by 5 bases, with 10 bases between. Germline lookup yields CDR1 MNHEY and CDR2 SVGAGI. The CDR3 region has the DNA TGTGCCAGCAGCCGGAGCTTGGAGACCCAGTACTTC. It specifies CASSRSLETQYF.

The gene calls are TRBV6-1 and TRBJ1-2; TRBD1 agrees at 9 bases. Germline-derived CDR1 and CDR2 are MNHNS and SASEGT. J lost 8 bases, V lost 3 bases, and 7 bases had no gene match. The CDR3 totals 14 residues. CDR3: CASSEMGQGLGYTF. The CDR3, as DNA: TGTGCCAGCAGTGAGATGGGACAGGGTCTGGGCTACACCTTC.

As to this clone: The identical CDR3 is also encoded by other nucleotide sequences in the sample. V and J are TRBV19 and TRBJ1-1; TRBD1 agrees at 7 bases. The CDR3 is 12 amino acids. Germline lookup yields CDR1 LNHDA and CDR2 SQIVND (reference sequence). V lost 3 bases, J lost 6 bases, and 1 base stayed unmatched. The CDR3 loop reads CASSIRGSEAFF. CDR3 sequence (DNA): TGTGCCAGTAGTATCAGGGGGTCTGAAGCTTTCTTT.

To note about this clone: Within the sample, other DNA sequences also encode this same CDR3. This chain connects TRBV5-1 to TRBJ2-7; D is possibly TRBD1 (6 bases). The CDR3 totals 13 residues. Deletions cut 4 bases from V and 3 bases from J, with 11 bases between. In germline, CDR1 is SGHRS, CDR2 YFSETQ. The CDR3, as DNA: TGCGCCAGCAGCCTTGGACAGTTCTACGAGCAGTACTTC. Translating it yields CASSLGQFYEQYF.

The CDR3 sequence is CASSLETTDTQYF. In nucleotides, the CDR3 is TGTGCCAGCAGCTTAGAAACTACAGATACGCAGTATTTT. The gene calls are TRBV11-3 and TRBJ2-3; D not resolved. The CDR3 is 13 amino acids. Germline values: CDR1 SGHNT, CDR2 YENEEA. The germline V and J ends were trimmed by 0 bases and 3 bases, with 4 bases remaining between them.

This clone has just a few counts. This chain connects TRBV5-4 to TRBJ1-6; D is possibly TRBD1 (5 bases). From germline, CDR1 is SGHNT and CDR2 YYREEE (reference sequence). The CDR3 runs to 16 residues. V was trimmed by 5 bases and J by 4 bases, leaving 16 bases between them. As DNA, the CDR3 is TGTGCCAGCAGACCCGCAACAGGAGAGTATAATTCACCCCTCCACTTT. This translates into CASRPATGEYNSPLHF. Based on the CDR3 plus reference TRBV5-4 and TRBJ1-6, the full variable domain is ETGVTQSPTHLIKTRGQQVTLRCSSQSGHNTVSWYQQALGQGPQFIFQYYREEENGRGNFPPRFSGLQFPNYSSELNVNALELDDSALYLCASRPATGEYNSPLHFGNGTRLTVT.

This clone has only a few counts. CDR3 coding DNA: TGTGCCATCAGTGAGCGTGGAGCGGAACGGGGCTACACCTTC. This codes for CAISERGAERGYTF. The genes are TRBV10-3 and TRBJ1-2; the D is unclear. CDR1 is ENHRY, CDR2 SYGVKD, per germline. Trimming cost V 2 bases and J 8 bases, with 15 bases left between them. This CDR3 spans 14 amino acids.

This clone was seen only once. The CDR3 DNA reads as TGTGCCAGCAGTGAGGGGACTAGCGGGATCTACGAGCAGTACTTC. It codes for CASSEGTSGIYEQYF. V usage is TRBV6-2 or TRBV6-3 and J usage is TRBJ2-7, with 13 bases matching TRBD2. The germline gives CDR1 MNHEY, CDR2 SVGEGT. The CDR3 consists of 15 residues. The V and J ends lost 5 bases and 3 bases, in that order; junction bases with no gene match: 4.

The rearrangement uses TRBV30 and TRBJ2-1, with a tentative D call TRBD2 (6 bases). V was cut by 3 bases and J by 9 bases, with 18 bases left in between. Per germline, CDR1 GTSNPN and CDR2 SVGIG (reference sequence). This CDR3 spans 14 amino acids. For the CDR3, the DNA is TGTGCCTGGAGCCGGGACTCTGGGAATGGTGAGCAGTTCTTC. Its protein is CAWSRDSGNGEQFF.

The chain uses TRBV6-5 and TRBJ1-1; D unresolved. With 6 bases removed from V and 5 bases from J, the gap between germline ends came to 10 bases. CDR1 is MNHEY and CDR2 is SVGAGI in the germline V gene. CDR3 size: 12 residues. In nucleotides, the CDR3 is TGTGCCAGCAGACTCGGGGTAACTGAAGCTTTCTTT. Its translation is CASRLGVTEAFF.

V usage is TRBV27 and J usage is TRBJ2-2; TRBD2 might be the D (6 bases). Germline assignment: CDR1 MNHEY and CDR2 SMNVEV (reference sequence). V gave up 3 bases and J gave up 5 bases, with 10 bases separating them. The CDR3 has 14 residues. The CDR3 DNA reads TGTGCCAGCAGTTTGGAGGGCTTAACCGGGGAGCTGTTTTTT. Translated, it gives CASSLEGLTGELFF.

This rearrangement joins TRBV28 to TRBJ2-5; TRBD2 matches at 15 bases. J was trimmed by 5 bases and V by 5 bases; bases with no gene match: 9. The CDR3 has 17 amino acids. Germline CDR1 is MDHEN and CDR2 is SYDVKM. CDR3 DNA: TGTGCCAGCAGTCCCGGACTAGCGGGAGGGCCTTTGGAGACCCAGTACTTC. Residues: CASSPGLAGGPLETQYF.